This note documents a single TCR beta chain sequence. The target of this receptor is not known. Base qualities are missing; no much larger clone stands one base away. This sample was taken from a study of T cells in Graves' hyperthyroidism and ophthalmopathy (dated by TCRdb to about 2019). As for the study more broadly: Peripheral blood samples were taken at initial diagnosis, before any treatment was given. TCR V-J signatures able to tell the groups apart were searched for in a discovery cohort of 100 patients, of whom more than 40 had Graves' ophthalmopathy and around 57 had stable Graves' hyperthyroidism. Prospective prediction of ophthalmopathy was tested in an independent validation cohort consisting of about 20 hyperthyroidism patients and more than 15 patients who later progressed to ophthalmopathy. The approximately 90 discovery patients were randomly split 7:3 into training and test sets. In roughly six Graves' hyperthyroidism patients, the study also compared T-cell repertoires from thyroid tissue with T-cell repertoires from blood. After blood sampling, hyperthyroidism patients were treated with methimazole at a starting dose of 30 mg daily, and ophthalmopathy patients were treated with high-dose intravenous methylprednisolone. TCR Vbeta CDR3 sequencing of around 130 peripheral blood samples (about 45 ophthalmopathy, about 75 hyperthyroidism and roughly 17 progressor patients) is reported in the paper. Overall study results and their limits: Most expanded thyroid clonotypes (frequency above 0.001) were also detected in blood, suggesting blood repertoires may reflect thyroid immune responses. Sample size was not statistically predetermined, and investigators were not blinded to group allocation. In cross-validation, a model built on a 13 V-J signature told ophthalmopathy apart from stable hyperthyroidism with roughly 87% sensitivity and approximately 81% specificity, and in testing the same model reached 80%/75%. During validation, the model predicted progression to ophthalmopathy a median of approximately 7 months ahead of onset, with roughly 65% sensitivity and around 72% specificity.

The TCR beta CDR3 regions were amplified from the RNA transcripts. For the first round of RT-PCR on the TCR CDR3, the HTBI primer set was used together with the Qiagen OneStep RT-PCR kit. Libraries were constructed in a second round of multiplex PCR, after which size selection and purification were performed. Paired-end sequencing of the libraries was performed with 100 bp reads on an Illumina HiSeq2000. The paper's data handling went like this. SOAPnuke was used to process the raw data, with reads discarded if the reads contained adapters or uncalled bases, had a mean Phred below 15, or lacked an exact constant-primer or identifier match. High-quality paired reads were merged using COPE v1.2.5, and each unique nucleotide sequence was defined as a clonotype. Clonotypes were aligned to IMGT TRBV, TRBD and TRBJ reference segments using MiTCR v1.1. The analysis was restricted to V-J combinations with a frequency above 0.0001, which together covered 99% to 99.2% of the repertoires. A TCS score was defined as the ratio between F50 (clonal expansion) and ExV (chaos), using BLOSUM62-based TCRdist between CDR3 peptides within each V-J. Welch's t-statistics and random forest reduced some 510 V-J features to 13, which were used in a naive Bayes classifier (R e1071). The public reads were run again by TCRdb, first through fastp at Q25 and then through MiXCR, and only productive beta chains were kept. CDR3 protein sequences are deduplicated, and each keeps its most common genes and DNA. It is TCRdb's table, rather than the study itself, that gives the V and J calls and clone size. In this sample the table shows under 550,000 distinct CDR3 sequences, about 20% of which occur a single time. Roughly 44% of the sample is in the top ten clones.

In the ophthalmopathy patients, disease was moderately to severely active, with a Clinical Activity Score of 3 or more, a NOSPECS grade of 4 or more, and a duration of less than 3 months. Any patient with an uncontrolled infection, another autoimmune disease, pregnancy or lactation was excluded. Diagnoses were established on the basis of clinical symptoms, serum thyroxine and TRAb, thyroid ultrasound, and orbital computed tomography. PBMCs were separated from approximately 9.9 ml of fresh peripheral blood using Ficoll-Paque density gradient centrifugation. Total RNA was extracted using Trizol reagent, and RNA quality was assessed on an Agilent 2100 Bioanalyzer. From a lookup of the germline V gene (reference sequence), CDR1 and CDR2 are SEHNR and FQNEAQ. From its cysteine to its phenylalanine, the CDR3 spans 16 amino acids. Solely the CDR3 DNA is kept, with 48 bases framed from the first base. V lost 4 bases and J lost 6 bases, and the count of bases not matched to a germline gene is 10.

The V and J segments used are TRBV7-9 and TRBJ2-2; 8 middle bases align to TRBD1. The sample comprised blood. The clonotype comes from a man aged 40-49 years with Graves' ophthalmopathy. The nucleotide sequence reads TGTGCCAGCAGCTCCCCCCTAGGACAGGGCCCCGGGGAGCTGTTTTTT. The encoded protein is CASSSPLGQGPGELFF.